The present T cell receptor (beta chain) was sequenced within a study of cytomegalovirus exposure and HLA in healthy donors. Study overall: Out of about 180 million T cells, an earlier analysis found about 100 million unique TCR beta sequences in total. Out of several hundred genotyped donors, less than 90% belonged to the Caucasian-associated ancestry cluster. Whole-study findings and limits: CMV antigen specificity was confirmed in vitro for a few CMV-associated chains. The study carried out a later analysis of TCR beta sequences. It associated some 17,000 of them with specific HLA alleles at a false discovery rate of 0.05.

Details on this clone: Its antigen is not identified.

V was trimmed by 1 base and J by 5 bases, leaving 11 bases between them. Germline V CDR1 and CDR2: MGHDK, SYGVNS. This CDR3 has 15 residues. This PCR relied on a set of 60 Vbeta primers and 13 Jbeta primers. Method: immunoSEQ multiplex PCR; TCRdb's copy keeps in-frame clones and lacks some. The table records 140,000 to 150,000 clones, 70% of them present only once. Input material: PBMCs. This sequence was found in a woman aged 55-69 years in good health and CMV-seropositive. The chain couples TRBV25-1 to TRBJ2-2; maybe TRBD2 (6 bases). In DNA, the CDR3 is TGTGCCAGCAGTGAATTTGACGGGGGAACCGGGGAGCTGTTTTTT. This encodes CASSEFDGGTGELFF.